Given below is one T cell receptor beta chain in context. This specimen belongs to a study of blood T cell repertoires in COVID-19. About the research overall: T cells, B-cell-depleted T cells, or PBMCs supplied cDNA or gDNA.

In the original analysis: Amplification from reference gene primers served as the basis for estimated nucleated cell counts. Method: immunoSEQ multiplex PCR; TCRdb's copy keeps in-frame clones and lacks some. V and J calls and clone size come straight from that table; D and trimming were deduced from the DNA. The sample shows 300,000 to 350,000 clones, roughly 90% of them seen only once. Seattle enrolled patients during active infection and tracked them longitudinally. The ends were cut back, 6 bases at V and 1 base at J, with 6 bases in the middle. This CDR3 has 12 amino acids. Per the germline V gene, CDR1 is WSHSY and CDR2 is SAAADI.

Material for sequencing was peripheral blood. This clonotype was obtained from a woman aged 25-40 years with COVID-19, enrolled during active disease. This chain links TRBV10-2 with TRBJ1-1, with D hard to call. The CDR3 here is CASRAGNTEAFF. The DNA for the CDR3 is TGCGCCAGCAGGGCGGGGAACACTGAAGCTTTCTTT.